The 4 T cell receptor beta chains below all came from one sample that was sequenced in a study of beta chain features in type 1 diabetes. The study, taken as a whole, reports: People with Type 1 diabetes carried modestly yet significantly shorter TCRB CDR3s in all four CD4+ subsets.

No antigen has been identified for these receptors. The whole isolated RNA underwent reverse transcription, so sequencing captured expressed TCRB transcripts. Only in-frame clones appear in the TCRdb table, and some are missing; sequencing was by immunoSEQ multiplex PCR. The table records more than 150,000 clones, approximately 8.7% of them present only once. The sequenced sample was central memory CD4+ T cells from blood. These TCRs come from a woman in her twenties or thirties with type 1 diabetes.

The chain carries TRBV6-1 and TRBJ1-5; maybe TRBD1 (6 bases). Germline loops: CDR1 MNHNS, CDR2 SASEGT. Trimming stripped 5 bases from V and 5 bases from J, with 13 bases between. The CDR3 length is 14 residues. CDR3 protein: CASSLRGADQPQHF. CDR3 in DNA: TGTGCCAGCAGTTTACGGGGGGCGGATCAGCCCCAGCATTTT.

The V and J genes are TRBV19 and TRBJ1-1, with 7 bases lining up with TRBD1. Germline trimming cut 5 bases from V and 2 bases from J; bases unmatched to any gene: 8. The CDR3 is 15 residues long. Germline V gives CDR1 LNHDA, CDR2 SQIVND (reference sequence). The chain's CDR3 is CASSETGRENTEAFF. As DNA, the CDR3 is TGTGCCAGTAGTGAGACAGGGCGGGAAAACACTGAAGCTTTCTTT.

This sequence joins TRBV5-6 and TRBJ2-3; 8 bases are a match to TRBD2. In germline, CDR1 is SGHDT, CDR2 YYEEEE. The CDR3 has 15 residues. The V gene end was trimmed by 3 bases and the J gene end by 5 bases; junction bases not matched to a gene: 8. The CDR3 region has the DNA TGTGCCAGCAGCTCCGGGAGGGCCACGAGAGATACGCAGTATTTT. Residues: CASSSGRATRDTQYF. Full variable domain (rest looked up from reference TRBV5-6 and TRBJ2-3): DAGVTQSPTHLIKTRGQQVTLRCSPKSGHDTVSWYQQALGQGPQFIFQYYEEEERQRGNFPDRFSGHQFPNYSSELNVNALLLGDSALYLCASSSGRATRDTQYFGPGTRLTVL.

CDR3 amino acids: CASSLRQRLAKNIQYF. The CDR3 region has the DNA TGTGCCAGCAGCTTACGACAGAGACTGGCCAAAAACATTCAGTACTTC. The gene calls are TRBV11-2 and TRBJ2-4, with a tentative D call TRBD1 (5 bases). From germline, CDR1 is SGHAT and CDR2 FQNNGV. V lost 2 bases, J lost 1 base, and 12 bases lay in between. The CDR3 is 16 residues long. The full variable domain, with the rest looked up from reference TRBV11-2 and TRBJ2-4, is EAGVAQSPRYKIIEKRQSVAFWCNPISGHATLYWYQQILGQGPKLLIQFQNNGVVDDSQLPKDRFSAERLKGVDSTLKIQPAKLEDSAVYLCASSLRQRLAKNIQYFGAGTRLSVL.